One sample yielded the 26 T cell receptor beta chains listed below, sequenced in a study of T cell responses to AZD1222 COVID-19 vaccine. Assay used: immunoSEQ multiplex PCR; TCRdb lists only in-frame clones, some missing. The profile shows 130,000 or so clones, roughly 90% of them singletons. Here the sequenced sample was peripheral blood, taken on day 0 of MenACWY control vaccination. The source of these receptors is an adult in good health.

This clone was observed a single time. The V call is TRBV7-9, the J call TRBJ2-1; 12 bases agree with TRBD2. CDR1 is SEHNR and CDR2 is FQNEAQ in the germline V gene (reference sequence). Trimming at V came to 3 bases and at J to 1 base, leaving 7 bases not matched to a gene. This CDR3 has 18 amino acids. The chain's CDR3 is CASSFRLAGGFSYNEQFF. For the CDR3, the DNA is TGTGCCAGCAGCTTTAGGCTAGCGGGAGGGTTTTCCTACAATGAGCAGTTCTTC. The full variable domain, completed using reference TRBV7-9 and TRBJ2-1, is DTGVSQNPRHKITKRGQNVTFRCDPISEHNRLYWYRQTLGQGPEFLTYFQNEAQLEKSRLLSDRFSAERPKGSFSTLEIQRTEQGDSAMYLCASSFRLAGGFSYNEQFFGPGTRLTVL.

The chain recombines TRBV4-3 with TRBJ2-2; either TRBD1 or TRBD2 may fit D (7 bases each). This CDR3 is built from 16 residues. Germline CDR1 and CDR2: LGHNA and YSLEER. V shed 3 bases and J shed 1 base, with 12 bases lying between them. Here the CDR3 DNA reads TGCGCCAGCAGCCAGGGGGGGGACAGGAACACCGGGGAGCTGTTTTTT. Protein sequence: CASSQGGDRNTGELFF.

The chain employs TRBV11-3 and TRBJ2-7, with D unclear. This CDR3 spans 14 amino acids. Germline assignment: CDR1 SGHNT and CDR2 YENEEA. Trimming left V 5 bases short and J 3 bases short, with 14 bases between. In nucleotides, the CDR3 is TGTGCCAGCAGCACCGACCCCCTTAACTACGAGCAGTACTTC. The encoded protein is CASSTDPLNYEQYF.

This clone showed up just once. The V call is TRBV5-1, the J call TRBJ2-7; maybe TRBD1 (5 bases). Trimming removed 3 bases at V and 3 bases at J, with 13 bases between. The CDR3 sequence is 14 residues long. Germline V gene data show CDR1 as SGHRS and CDR2 as YFSETQ. CDR3 nucleotide sequence: TGCGCCAGCAGCTCGCCTAGAGACAGCTACGAGCAGTACTTC. Its translation: CASSSPRDSYEQYF.

This clone was counted a single time. V gene TRBV3-1 (or the pseudogene TRBV3-2) combines with J gene TRBJ2-2, with a possible D match to TRBD2 (5 bases). Germline CDR1 and CDR2: LGHDT and YNNKEL (reference sequence). V shed 1 base and J shed 0 bases, with 9 bases lying between them. This CDR3 has 16 amino acids. Written as DNA, the CDR3 is TGTGCCAGCAGCCAAGCGCGGGCCCCGAACACCGGGGAGCTGTTTTTT. The encoded protein is CASSQARAPNTGELFF.

This chain links TRBV4-1 with TRBJ1-2, with 7 bases fitting TRBD1. V lost 2 bases to trimming and J lost 5 bases; unmatched junction nucleotides: 8. The CDR3 covers 15 residues. From germline, CDR1 is MGHRA and CDR2 YSYEKL. CDR3 nucleotides: TGCGCCAGCAGCCAAACGGGAGGGGGCAAATATGGCTACACCTTC. Residues: CASSQTGGGKYGYTF.

The V call is TRBV7-2, the J call TRBJ1-2, with TRBD1 as a possible D gene (6 bases). CDR1 is SGHTA and CDR2 is FQGNSA in the germline V gene. V was trimmed by 7 bases and J by 8 bases, leaving 20 bases between them. The CDR3 is 14 amino acids. CDR3 sequence: CASTSGGGLGGYTF. CDR3 coding DNA: TGTGCCAGCACCTCCGGAGGGGGGCTCGGGGGCTACACCTTC.

The chain has TRBV7-5 and TRBJ2-7. TRBV7-5 is an annotated pseudogene. CDR3 size: 17 residues. CDR3 in DNA: TGTGCCAGAAGCCCGGCCCGCGGCCAGGGTCCTAGCCACGAGCAGTACTTC. Its protein is CARSPARGQGPSHEQYF.

V gene TRBV11-3 combines with J gene TRBJ2-1; D call uncertain. The germline V and J ends were trimmed by 8 bases and 8 bases, with 7 bases remaining between them. This CDR3 is built from 10 residues. Germline CDR1 SGHNT, CDR2 YENEEA. CDR3: CASGVDEQFF. DNA for the CDR3: TGTGCCAGCGGGGTAGATGAGCAGTTCTTC.

The chain carries TRBV6-1 and TRBJ2-3, with D perhaps TRBD1 (7 bases). CDR1 MNHNS and CDR2 SASEGT come from the germline V gene. The CDR3 is 16 amino acids. V was shortened by 4 bases and J by 0 bases, with 14 bases between the two germline ends. The DNA of the CDR3 is TGTGCCAGCAGTGGGTCGGCAGGGGGGAGCACAGATACGCAGTATTTT. It yields the protein CASSGSAGGSTDTQYF.

The chain recombines TRBV5-1 with TRBJ2-7; no clear D. Trimming took off 0 bases at V and 7 bases at J, with 14 bases between the two ends. CDR3 length equals 14 residues. CDR1 is SGHRS and CDR2 is YFSETQ in the germline V gene. In nucleotides, the CDR3 is TGCGCCAGCAGCTTGGAGACGGAAGGCCAAGAGCAGTACTTC. Translated: CASSLETEGQEQYF.

The V gene is TRBV5-4, the J gene TRBJ2-5, with D possibly matching TRBD2 (6 bases). CDR3 length equals 15 residues. Trimming shortened V by 5 bases and J by 4 bases, and 18 bases separated the two germline ends. The germline V gene encodes CDR1 SGHNT and CDR2 YYREEE (reference sequence). CDR3 protein: CASSGAWGGPETQYF. As DNA, the CDR3 is TGTGCCAGCAGTGGGGCCTGGGGAGGTCCAGAGACCCAGTACTTC.

This sequence joins TRBV18 and TRBJ2-7; 11 bases line up with TRBD1. J gave up 6 bases and V 2 bases, and 6 bases lay outside the gene matches. Per germline, CDR1 KGHSH and CDR2 LQKENI. CDR3 length: 15 residues. The CDR3 here is CASSPLDRGRSEQYF. The CDR3 nucleotides read TGTGCCAGCTCACCATTGGACAGGGGGCGAAGCGAGCAGTACTTC.

This rearrangement joins TRBV5-1 to TRBJ2-7; D not resolved. The ends were cut back, 4 bases at V and 5 bases at J, with 10 bases in the middle. The CDR3 runs to 12 residues. The germline V gene encodes CDR1 SGHRS and CDR2 YFSETQ. CDR3 residues: CASSLLGDEQYF. The DNA for the CDR3 is TGCGCCAGCAGCCTCCTTGGGGACGAGCAGTACTTC. Supplemented by reference TRBV5-1 and TRBJ2-7, the full variable domain reads KAGVTQTPRYLIKTRGQQVTLSCSPISGHRSVSWYQQTPGQGLQFLFEYFSETQRNKGNFPGRFSGRQFSNSRSEMNVSTLELGDSALYLCASSLLGDEQYFGPGTRLTVT.

The chain carries TRBV11-2 and TRBJ2-7, with 9 nucleotides matching TRBD1. Germline loops: CDR1 SGHAT, CDR2 FQNNGV. V lost 4 bases to trimming and J lost 6 bases; unmatched junction nucleotides: 13. The CDR3 loop spans 16 amino acids. The CDR3, as DNA: TGTGCCAGCAGCTCAAACCCCGGGACAGGGTCCCGCGAGCAGTACTTC. Its protein is CASSSNPGTGSREQYF.

The chain carries TRBV10-3 and TRBJ2-2, with TRBD1 matching over 9 bases. The CDR3 runs to 15 residues. Trimming took 2 bases from V and 3 from J; bases not matched to a gene: 1. The V gene's germline CDR1 is ENHRY and CDR2 SYGVKD. The DNA for the CDR3 is TGTGCCATCAGTGAGGGGACAGGGTACACCGGGGAGCTGTTTTTT. Translated, it gives CAISEGTGYTGELFF.

V usage is TRBV5-1 and J usage is TRBJ1-3; D gene uncertain. Germline loops: CDR1 SGHRS, CDR2 YFSETQ. The CDR3 sequence is 15 residues long. V was cut by 0 bases and J by 2 bases, with 9 bases left in between. The DNA for the CDR3 is TGCGCCAGCAGCTTGGACAACTCCCCTGGAAACACCATATATTTT. Translating gives CASSLDNSPGNTIYF.

The J gene is TRBJ1-1, the V gene TRBV5-1; D not certain. The V end was cut by 2 bases, the J end by 3 bases, with 8 bases between. This CDR3 spans 13 amino acids. Germline assignment: CDR1 SGHRS and CDR2 YFSETQ. For the CDR3, the DNA is TGCGCCAGCAGCTTTACCCGGGACACTGAAGCTTTCTTT. Translating it yields CASSFTRDTEAFF.

This rearrangement joins TRBV6-1 to TRBJ1-5; 8 bases are a match to TRBD1. V shed 1 base and J 3 bases; nucleotides not matched to a gene: 2. CDR1 is MNHNS and CDR2 is SASEGT in the germline V gene. The CDR3 runs to 15 residues. This CDR3 reads CASSEGDRNNQPQHF. The CDR3, as DNA: TGTGCCAGCAGTGAAGGGGACAGGAACAATCAGCCCCAGCATTTT.

The genes are TRBV6-5 and TRBJ2-2, with D possibly matching TRBD2 (6 bases). Trimming shortened V by 7 bases and J by 6 bases, and 18 bases separated the two germline ends. The CDR3 is 15 residues long. The germline V gene has CDR1 MNHEY and CDR2 SVGAGI. The CDR3 DNA follows: TGTGCCAGCACGCGGGCGGGATGGGGCGCCGGGGAGCTGTTTTTT. Amino acids: CASTRAGWGAGELFF.

This rearrangement joins TRBV20-1 to TRBJ2-7, with 9 bases lining up with TRBD2. This CDR3 spans 14 amino acids. The J segment lost 2 bases and the V segment lost 6 bases, leaving 8 bases of the junction unmatched. Germline V CDR1 and CDR2: DFQATT, SNEGSKA (reference sequence). The CDR3 DNA reads TGCAGTGCCAGTTATAGCGGGAGAACCTACGAGCAGTACTTC. Its protein is CSASYSGRTYEQYF.

The chain couples TRBV6-5 to TRBJ1-2; 8 bases fit TRBD1. The CDR3 extends over 13 amino acids. The germline V gene encodes CDR1 MNHEY and CDR2 SVGAGI. V was clipped by 11 bases and J by 7 bases; unmatched bases: 12. CDR3 nucleotide sequence: TGTGCCGCAGTCGGACAGGGATCTTTTGGCTACACCTTC. This translates into CAAVGQGSFGYTF.

The chain's CDR3 is CASSLIQGVNGYTF. CDR3 bases: TGTGCCAGCAGCTTAATCCAGGGGGTAAATGGCTACACCTTC. This sequence joins TRBV7-9 and TRBJ1-2, with TRBD1 identical over 7 bases. Germline V CDR1 and CDR2: SEHNR, FQNEAQ (reference sequence). The V gene end was trimmed by 2 bases and the J gene end by 6 bases; junction bases not matched to a gene: 6. The CDR3 has 14 residues. Supplemented by reference TRBV7-9 and TRBJ1-2, the full variable domain reads DTGVSQNPRHKITKRGQNVTFRCDPISEHNRLYWYRQTLGQGPEFLTYFQNEAQLEKSRLLSDRFSAERPKGSFSTLEIQRTEQGDSAMYLCASSLIQGVNGYTFGSGTRLTVV.

The chain uses TRBV7-3 and TRBJ2-1, with 8 bases aligning to TRBD2. In germline, CDR1 is SGHTA, CDR2 FQGTGA. This CDR3 is built from 18 residues. The J segment lost 0 bases and the V segment lost 0 bases, leaving 7 bases of the junction unmatched. This CDR3 reads CASSLTFGGRSSYNEQFF. DNA of the CDR3: TGTGCCAGCAGCTTAACGTTCGGCGGGAGGAGCTCCTACAATGAGCAGTTCTTC.

The chain has TRBV7-9 and TRBJ1-1, with 8 nucleotides matching TRBD1. Looked up from germline, CDR1 is SEHNR and CDR2 is FQNEAQ (reference sequence). The CDR3 sequence is 14 residues long. V lost 4 bases and J lost 4; bases outside the gene matches: 5. The CDR3 region has the DNA TGTGCCAGCAGCTCAGCGGGACAGGCCACTGAAGCTTTCTTT. Its translation: CASSSAGQATEAFF. The complete variable domain, with remaining parts taken from reference TRBV7-9 and TRBJ1-1, reads DTGVSQNPRHKITKRGQNVTFRCDPISEHNRLYWYRQTLGQGPEFLTYFQNEAQLEKSRLLSDRFSAERPKGSFSTLEIQRTEQGDSAMYLCASSSAGQATEAFFGQGTRLTVV.

V gene TRBV6-5 combines with J gene TRBJ1-3; TRBD1 might be the D (5 bases). Germline assignment: CDR1 MNHEY and CDR2 SVGAGI. The length of the CDR3 is 15 residues. V was clipped by 0 bases and J by 4 bases, with 10 bases between them. CDR3 nucleotide sequence: TGTGCCAGCAGTTACTCGGGGGGGTTAGGAAACACCATATATTTT. Translating gives CASSYSGGLGNTIYF.